This T cell receptor beta chain was captured in a study of OX40 agonist ivuxolimab in advanced cancers. Method: immunoSEQ multiplex PCR; TCRdb's copy keeps in-frame clones and lacks some. The sample lists more than 65,000 clones; under 80% were seen once. Per the germline V gene, CDR1 is SGDLS and CDR2 is YYNGEE. This CDR3 contains 17 residues. Trimming shortened V by 4 bases and J by 0 bases, and 17 bases separated the two germline ends. This specimen consisted of CD4+ or CD8+ T cells sorted from blood, obtained in a trial of the OX40 agonist ivuxolimab. The chain uses TRBV9 and TRBJ1-3; D gene ambiguous. This receptor was obtained from an adult with an advanced solid tumor such as melanoma, head and neck, liver or kidney cancer. Here the CDR3 reads CASSQFQRSASGNTIYF. CDR3 bases: TGTGCCAGCAGCCAGTTTCAGCGGTCAGCCTCTGGAAACACCATATATTTT.